Included here is one T cell receptor (beta chain) sequence, with context. Its target antigen remains unknown. No base quality information exists; no much larger clone differs at one position. TCRbeta CDR3 regions were amplified from genomic DNA using the immunoSEQ Assay, a bias-controlled multiplex PCR. From the authors' description of their analysis: Nucleated cell counts per sample were estimated from amplification of reference gene primers within the assay. To quantify the absolute abundance of each unique TCRbeta CDR3 rearrangement, sequence reads were collapsed and filtered. Productive Simpson clonality was computed per sample as the square root of Simpson's diversity index over productive rearrangements. What TCRdb holds here is the immuneACCESS table cut down to in-frame rearrangements. Part of the clones is not present; checked against another copy, under half of the missing clones reflect an unresolved V gene, and the others are unexplained. V and J calls plus clone size are reproduced from that table; the DNA served to infer D and trimming. Here the sample has around 200,000 clones; 75% to 85% occur a single time. 7% to 8.5% of the sample rests with the top ten.

The data were obtained in a study of blood T cell repertoires in COVID-19 (dated by TCRdb to the early 2020s). Turning to the overall study: The collaborator samples originated in the United States, Italy and Spain and spanned the acute and convalescent phases of COVID-19. The samples were drawn from two sources: the first 160 participants of the ongoing ImmuneRACE study, and 1,254 subjects contributed by 6 global collaborators. The repertoires were released in a freely available public database intended as a resource for research on the immune response to SARS-CoV-2. Nearly every sample came with metadata listing a de-identified subject ID, COVID-19 status, age in years and sex. Where available, HLA class I and class II types were taken from metadata supplied by the sample provider and were not determined by assay-based typing. Deeply sampled blood TCRbeta repertoires from subjects exposed to, actively infected with, or recovered from COVID-19 were included in the dataset. The material from the prospective study consisted of cDNA or gDNA derived from T cells, B-cell-depleted T cells, or PBMCs. Summary of the overall study and its limitations: How much clinical and demographic metadata was included differed by source and by participant, and the metadata was provided uncurated.

Trimming takes 1 base off V and 8 bases off J; junction bases not matched to a gene: 16. The germline V gene yields SGDLS for CDR1 and YYNGEE for CDR2. The CDR3 starts with the cysteine, ends with the phenylalanine, and has 20 residues. Kept here is only the CDR3 DNA, which spans 60 bases and is read in frame from base 1. Participants in the prospective study were aged about 18 to 100 years, lived in about two dozen United States geographic areas, and enrolled through a virtual design. To assign participants to cohorts, the prospective study relied on clinical history that participants themselves reported in a screening survey and a study questionnaire. Each participant in the prospective study had whole blood, serum and a nasopharyngeal or oropharyngeal swab collected by mobile phlebotomists. Participants in the prospective study had the option to provide additional blood draws and questionnaires over a roughly 2-month period. Prospective study blood samples were shipped either frozen or at room temperature before DNA extraction.

This clonotype originated in a woman between 35 and 50 years old with acute COVID-19. The chain employs TRBV9 and TRBJ2-2; TRBD2 matches 14 bases in the middle. The sample comprised PBMCs or T cells enriched from blood (not recorded which). The CDR3 amino acid sequence is: CASSVRSGTSGSTRVGELFF. The sequenced DNA is TGTGCCAGCAGCGTAAGGTCCGGGACTAGCGGGAGTACGAGAGTGGGGGAGCTGTTTTTT. With all but the CDR3 taken from the reference TRBV9 and TRBJ2-2 genes, the full variable domain is: DSGVTQTPKHLITATGQRVTLRCSPRSGDLSVYWYQQSLDQGLQFLIQYYNGEERAKGNILERFSAQQFPDLHSELNLSSLELGDSALYFCASSVRSGTSGSTRVGELFFGEGSRLTVL.